This TCR beta chain was observed in a study of OX40 agonist ivuxolimab in advanced cancers. TCRdb's copy holds only in-frame clones and misses some; the assay was immunoSEQ multiplex PCR. This table has nearly 110,000 clones, approximately 90% appearing once. Looked up from germline, CDR1 is GTSNPN and CDR2 is SVGIG (reference sequence). J gave up 11 bases and V 1 base, and 8 bases lay outside the gene matches. The CDR3 is 14 amino acids. The TCR comes from an adult with an advanced solid tumor such as melanoma, head and neck, liver or kidney cancer. Specimen: CD4+ or CD8+ T cells sorted from blood, collected in a trial of the OX40 agonist ivuxolimab. The chain employs TRBV30 and TRBJ1-4; TRBD1 agrees at 9 bases. DNA for the CDR3: TGTGCCTGGAGTGCTGACAGGGGGATTGAGAAACTGTTTTTT. Its translation is CAWSADRGIEKLFF.